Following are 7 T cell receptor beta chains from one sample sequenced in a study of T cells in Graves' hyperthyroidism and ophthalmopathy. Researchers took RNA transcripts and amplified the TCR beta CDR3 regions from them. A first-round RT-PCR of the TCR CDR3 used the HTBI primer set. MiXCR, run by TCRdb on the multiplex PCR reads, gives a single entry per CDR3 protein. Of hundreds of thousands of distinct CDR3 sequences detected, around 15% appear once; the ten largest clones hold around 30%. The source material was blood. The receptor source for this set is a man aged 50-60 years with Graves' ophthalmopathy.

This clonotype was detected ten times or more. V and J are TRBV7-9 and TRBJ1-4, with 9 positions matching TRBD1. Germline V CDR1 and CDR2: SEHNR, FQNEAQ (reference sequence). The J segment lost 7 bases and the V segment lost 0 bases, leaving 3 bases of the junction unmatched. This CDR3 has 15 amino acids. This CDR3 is CASSLATGGGEKLFF. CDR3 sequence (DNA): TGTGCCAGCAGCTTAGCGACAGGGGGTGGTGAAAAACTGTTTTTT. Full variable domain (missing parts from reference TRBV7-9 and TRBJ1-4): DTGVSQNPRHKITKRGQNVTFRCDPISEHNRLYWYRQTLGQGPEFLTYFQNEAQLEKSRLLSDRFSAERPKGSFSTLEIQRTEQGDSAMYLCASSLATGGGEKLFFGSGTQLSVL.

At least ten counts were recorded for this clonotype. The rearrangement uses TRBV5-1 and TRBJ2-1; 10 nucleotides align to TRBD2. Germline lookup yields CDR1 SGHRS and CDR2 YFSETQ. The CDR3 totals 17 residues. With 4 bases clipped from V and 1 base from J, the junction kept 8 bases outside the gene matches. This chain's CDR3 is CASSLVVAGGSYNEQFF. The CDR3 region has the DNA TGCGCCAGCAGCCTGGTCGTAGCGGGAGGATCCTACAATGAGCAGTTCTTC.

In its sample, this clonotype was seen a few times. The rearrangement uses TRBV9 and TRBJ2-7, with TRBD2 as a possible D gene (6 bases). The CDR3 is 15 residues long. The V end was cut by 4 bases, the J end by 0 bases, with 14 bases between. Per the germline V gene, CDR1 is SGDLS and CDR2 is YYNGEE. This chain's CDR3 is CASSPQPTSSYEQYF. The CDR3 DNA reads TGTGCCAGCAGCCCACAACCGACTAGCTCCTACGAGCAGTACTTC.

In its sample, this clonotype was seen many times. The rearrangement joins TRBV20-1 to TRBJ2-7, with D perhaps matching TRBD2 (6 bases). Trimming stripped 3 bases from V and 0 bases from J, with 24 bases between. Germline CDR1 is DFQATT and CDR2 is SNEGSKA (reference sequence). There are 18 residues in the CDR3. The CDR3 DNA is TGCAGTGCTAGTTCGGGGGAACCGAATACTCTAAGCTCCTACGAGCAGTACTTC. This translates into CSASSGEPNTLSSYEQYF.

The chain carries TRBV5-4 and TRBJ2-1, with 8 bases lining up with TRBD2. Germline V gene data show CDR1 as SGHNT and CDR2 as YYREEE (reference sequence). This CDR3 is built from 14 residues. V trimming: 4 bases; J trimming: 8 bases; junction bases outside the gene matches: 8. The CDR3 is CASSAGLVFDEQFF. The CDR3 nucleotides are TGTGCCAGCAGCGCGGGACTAGTATTCGATGAGCAGTTCTTC.

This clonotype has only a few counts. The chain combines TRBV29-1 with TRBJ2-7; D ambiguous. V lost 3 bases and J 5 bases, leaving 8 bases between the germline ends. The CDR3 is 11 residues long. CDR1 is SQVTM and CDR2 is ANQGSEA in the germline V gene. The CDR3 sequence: CSVDYGHEQYF. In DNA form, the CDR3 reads TGCAGCGTTGATTATGGACACGAGCAGTACTTC.

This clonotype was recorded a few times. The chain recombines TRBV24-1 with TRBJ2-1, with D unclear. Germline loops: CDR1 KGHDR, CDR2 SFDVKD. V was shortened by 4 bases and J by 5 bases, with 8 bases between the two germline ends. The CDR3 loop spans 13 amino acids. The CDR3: CATSEGYNNEQFF. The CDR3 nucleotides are TGTGCCACCAGTGAGGGCTACAACAATGAGCAGTTCTTC.